This TCR beta chain appears in the sequencing data of a study of blood T cell repertoires in COVID-19. Overall study: Samples taken during acute and convalescent COVID-19 were collected in the United States, Italy and Spain. T cells, B-cell-depleted T cells, or PBMCs provided the cDNA or gDNA that served as material.

The CDR3 is 16 residues long. The V end lost 5 bases, the J end lost 1 base, and 18 bases lay between the germline ends. Germline lookup yields CDR1 SGHDT and CDR2 YYEEEE. In the authors' methods: Quantification of nucleated cells was approximated via reference gene primer amplification. Data came from immunoSEQ multiplex PCR; TCRdb stores just in-frame clones and leaves some out. That table is the source of V, J and clone size, and D and trimming were worked out from the DNA. The sample gives approximately 50,000 clones, 75% to 90% of which show up once; approximately 12% is in the top ten. This sequence was found in a human donor in a cohort sampled during active COVID-19. V gene TRBV5-6 combines with J gene TRBJ1-1; no clear D gene. The sequencing input was peripheral blood. CDR3 sequence: CASSWLGHTENTEAFF. CDR3 coding DNA: TGTGCCAGCAGTTGGCTTGGTCACACAGAGAACACTGAAGCTTTCTTT.